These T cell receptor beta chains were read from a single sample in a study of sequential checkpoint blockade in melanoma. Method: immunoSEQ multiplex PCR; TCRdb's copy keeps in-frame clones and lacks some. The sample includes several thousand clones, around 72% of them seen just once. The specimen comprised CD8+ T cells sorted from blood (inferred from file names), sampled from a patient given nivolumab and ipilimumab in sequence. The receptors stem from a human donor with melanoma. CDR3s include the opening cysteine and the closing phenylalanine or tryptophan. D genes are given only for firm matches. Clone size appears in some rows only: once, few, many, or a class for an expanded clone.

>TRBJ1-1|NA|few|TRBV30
CAWTRGSTEAFF
TGTGCCTGGACTAGGGGAAGCACTGAAGCTTTCTTT
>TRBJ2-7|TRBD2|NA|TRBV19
CASSMAGADEQYF
TGTGCCAGTAGTATGGCGGGAGCTGACGAGCAGTACTTC
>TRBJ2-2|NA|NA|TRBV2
CARARDANTGELFF
TGTGCCAGGGCGCGGGACGCGAACACCGGGGAGCTGTTTTTT
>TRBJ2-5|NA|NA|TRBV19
CASSPLGQIQETQYF
TGTGCCAGTAGCCCTCTCGGACAGATACAAGAGACCCAGTACTTC
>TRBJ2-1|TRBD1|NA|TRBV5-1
CASSPDRGFYNEQFF
TGCGCCAGCAGCCCCGACAGGGGTTTTTACAATGAGCAGTTCTTC
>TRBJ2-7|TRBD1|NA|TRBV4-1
CASSSTGGEYEQYF
TGCGCCAGCAGCTCGACAGGGGGTGAATACGAGCAGTACTTC
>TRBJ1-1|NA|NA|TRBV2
CASSGGRASNTEAFF
TGTGCCAGCAGCGGAGGTAGGGCCTCGAACACTGAAGCTTTCTTT
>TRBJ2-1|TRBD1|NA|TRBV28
CASSLVRGTPNEQFF
TGTGCCAGCAGTTTGGTCAGGGGGACGCCCAATGAGCAGTTCTTC
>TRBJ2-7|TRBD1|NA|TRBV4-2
CASSRGGTGDPEQYF
TGTGCCAGCAGCCGGGGTGGGACAGGGGATCCCGAGCAGTACTTC
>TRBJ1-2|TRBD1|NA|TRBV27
CASSLTGGLGYTF
TGTGCCAGCAGTTTAACAGGGGGCCTTGGCTACACCTTC
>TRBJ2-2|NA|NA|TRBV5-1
CASSLDPGSTGELFF
TGCGCCAGCAGCTTGGATCCGGGTAGCACCGGGGAGCTGTTTTTT
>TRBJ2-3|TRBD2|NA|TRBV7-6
CASSRSWGGGAFTDTQYF
TGTGCCAGCAGCCGAAGTTGGGGCGGGGGTGCATTCACAGATACGCAGTATTTT
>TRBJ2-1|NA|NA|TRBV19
CVNGAGDYNEQFF
TGTGTTAACGGGGCAGGGGATTACAATGAGCAGTTCTTC
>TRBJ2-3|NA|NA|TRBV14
CASSQENPQDTQYF
TGTGCCAGCAGCCAAGAAAACCCACAGGATACGCAGTATTTT
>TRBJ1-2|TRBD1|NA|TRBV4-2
CASSQADRGVHYGYTF
TGTGCCAGCAGCCAGGCGGACAGGGGGGTTCACTATGGCTACACCTTC
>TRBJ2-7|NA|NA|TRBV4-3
CASSQDGTGLGYEQYF
TGCGCCAGCAGCCAAGACGGAACAGGGTTGGGTTACGAGCAGTACTTC
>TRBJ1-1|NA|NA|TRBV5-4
CASSGTGEAFF
TGTGCCAGCAGCGGAACAGGTGAAGCTTTCTTT
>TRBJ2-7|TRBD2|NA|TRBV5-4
CASSYSGGGGQYF
TGTGCCAGCAGCTATAGCGGGGGAGGAGGGCAGTACTTC
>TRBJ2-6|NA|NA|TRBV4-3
CASSQDDQGTSGANVLTF
TGCGCCAGCAGCCAAGATGACCAGGGAACCTCTGGGGCCAACGTCCTGACTTTC
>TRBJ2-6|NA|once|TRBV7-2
CASSLVSAGANVLTF
TGTGCCAGCAGCTTAGTGAGTGCTGGGGCCAACGTCCTGACTTTC
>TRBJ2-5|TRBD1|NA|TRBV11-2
CASSLLPGTVQETQYF
TGTGCCAGCAGCTTACTCCCCGGGACAGTACAAGAGACCCAGTACTTC
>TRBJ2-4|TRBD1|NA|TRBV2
CASTQTTGEKNIQYF
TGTGCCAGCACTCAAACTACAGGGGAGAAAAACATTCAGTACTTC
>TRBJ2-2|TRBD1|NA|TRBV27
CASGLQGANTGELFF
TGTGCCAGCGGACTCCAGGGGGCGAACACCGGGGAGCTGTTTTTT
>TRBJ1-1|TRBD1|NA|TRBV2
CASGQGARTEAFF
TGTGCCAGCGGACAGGGGGCCCGCACTGAAGCTTTCTTT
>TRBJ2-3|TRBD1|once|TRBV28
CASSLLGTGRTDTQYF
TGTGCCAGCAGTTTATTGGGGACAGGGAGGACAGATACGCAGTATTTT